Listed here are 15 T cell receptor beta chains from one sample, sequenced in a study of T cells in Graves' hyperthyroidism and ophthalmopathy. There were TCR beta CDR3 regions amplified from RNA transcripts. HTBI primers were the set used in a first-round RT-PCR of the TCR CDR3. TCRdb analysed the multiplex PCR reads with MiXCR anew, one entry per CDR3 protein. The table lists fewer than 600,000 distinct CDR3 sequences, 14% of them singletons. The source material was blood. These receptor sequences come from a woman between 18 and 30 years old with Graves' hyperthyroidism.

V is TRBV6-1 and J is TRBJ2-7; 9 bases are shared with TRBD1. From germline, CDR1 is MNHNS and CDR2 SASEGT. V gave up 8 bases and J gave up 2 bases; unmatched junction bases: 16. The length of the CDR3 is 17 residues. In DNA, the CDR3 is TGTGCCAGCTCAGTATCCCCACCGGGACAGGGTACCTACGAGCAGTACTTC. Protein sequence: CASSVSPPGQGTYEQYF.

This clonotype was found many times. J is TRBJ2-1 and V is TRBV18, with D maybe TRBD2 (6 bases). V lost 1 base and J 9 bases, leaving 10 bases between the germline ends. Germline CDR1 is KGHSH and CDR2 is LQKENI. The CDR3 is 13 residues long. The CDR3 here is CASSPQTSSEQFF. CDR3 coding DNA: TGTGCCAGCTCACCACAGACTAGTAGTGAGCAGTTCTTC.

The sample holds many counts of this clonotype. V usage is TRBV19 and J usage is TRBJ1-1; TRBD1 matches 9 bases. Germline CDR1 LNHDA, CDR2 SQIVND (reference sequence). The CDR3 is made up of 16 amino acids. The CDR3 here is CVSIPNLTGGWTEAFF. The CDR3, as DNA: TGTGTCTCTATACCCAACCTTACAGGGGGCTGGACTGAAGCTTTCTTT. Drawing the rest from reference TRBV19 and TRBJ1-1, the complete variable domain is DGGITQSPKYLFRKEGQNVTLSCEQNLNHDAMYWYRQDPGQGLRLIYYSQIVNDFQKGDIAEGYSVSREKKESFPLTVTSAQKNPTAFYLCVSIPNLTGGWTEAFFGQGTRLTVV.

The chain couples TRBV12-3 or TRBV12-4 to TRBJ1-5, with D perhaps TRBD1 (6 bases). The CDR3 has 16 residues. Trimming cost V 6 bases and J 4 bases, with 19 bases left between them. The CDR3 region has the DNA TGTGCCAGCAGCGATGGTAGGGGGGCTGGGAATCAGCCCCAGCATTTT. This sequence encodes CASSDGRGAGNQPQHF.

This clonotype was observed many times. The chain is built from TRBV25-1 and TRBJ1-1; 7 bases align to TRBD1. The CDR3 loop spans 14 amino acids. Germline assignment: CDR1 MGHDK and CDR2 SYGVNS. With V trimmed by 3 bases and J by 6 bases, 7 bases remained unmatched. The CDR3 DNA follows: TGTGCCAGCAGTGAGCCGACAGGGATGGCTGAAGCTTTCTTT. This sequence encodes CASSEPTGMAEAFF.

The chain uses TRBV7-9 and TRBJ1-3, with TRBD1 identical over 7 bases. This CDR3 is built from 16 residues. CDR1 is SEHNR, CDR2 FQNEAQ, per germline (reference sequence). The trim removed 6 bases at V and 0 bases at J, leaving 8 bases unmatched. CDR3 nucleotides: TGTGCCAGCAGGGCAACCTGGGACAGCTCTGGAAACACCATATATTTT. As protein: CASRATWDSSGNTIYF.

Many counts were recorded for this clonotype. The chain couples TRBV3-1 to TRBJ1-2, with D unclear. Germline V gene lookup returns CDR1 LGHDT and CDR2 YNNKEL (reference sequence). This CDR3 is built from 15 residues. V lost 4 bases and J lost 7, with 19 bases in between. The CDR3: CASSLTRAATGGYTF. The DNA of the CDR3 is TGTGCCAGCAGCCTAACACGGGCGGCGACGGGTGGCTACACCTTC.

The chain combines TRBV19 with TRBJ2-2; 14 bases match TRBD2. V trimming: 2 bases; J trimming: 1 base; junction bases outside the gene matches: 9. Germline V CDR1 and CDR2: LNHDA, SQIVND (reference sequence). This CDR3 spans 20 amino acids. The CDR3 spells CASSISRVGTSGRNTGELFF. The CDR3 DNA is TGTGCCAGTAGTATATCGCGGGTCGGGACTAGCGGGAGGAACACCGGGGAGCTGTTTTTT.

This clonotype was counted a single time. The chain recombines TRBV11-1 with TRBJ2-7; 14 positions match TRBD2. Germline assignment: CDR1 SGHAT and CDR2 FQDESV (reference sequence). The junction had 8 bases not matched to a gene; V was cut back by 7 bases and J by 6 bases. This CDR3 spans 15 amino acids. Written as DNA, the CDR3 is TGTGCCAGCACGCGCCCGGGACTAGCGGGAGCCGAGCAGTACTTC. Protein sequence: CASTRPGLAGAEQYF. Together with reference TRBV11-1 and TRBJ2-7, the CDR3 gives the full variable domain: EAEVAQSPRYKITEKSQAVAFWCDPISGHATLYWYRQILGQGPELLVQFQDESVVDDSQLPKDRFSAERLKGVDSTLKIQPAELGDSAMYLCASTRPGLAGAEQYFGPGTRLTVT.

In DNA form, the CDR3 reads TGCGCCAGCAGTGAGGGACAGGGGTCGGGCTATGGCTACACCTTC. The encoded protein is CASSEGQGSGYGYTF. V gene TRBV10-1 combines with J gene TRBJ1-2; TRBD1 agrees at 9 bases. Germline CDR1 reads WNHNN; CDR2 reads SYGVQD (reference sequence). V lost 2 bases to trimming and J lost 4 bases; unmatched junction nucleotides: 5. The CDR3 sequence is 15 residues long.

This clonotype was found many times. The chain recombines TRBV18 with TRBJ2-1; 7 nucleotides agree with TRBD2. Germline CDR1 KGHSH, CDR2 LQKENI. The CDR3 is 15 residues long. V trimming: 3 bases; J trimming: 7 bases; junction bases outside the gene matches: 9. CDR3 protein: CASSPPSGTKNEQFF. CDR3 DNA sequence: TGTGCCAGCTCACCCCCTTCCGGGACTAAAAATGAGCAGTTCTTC.

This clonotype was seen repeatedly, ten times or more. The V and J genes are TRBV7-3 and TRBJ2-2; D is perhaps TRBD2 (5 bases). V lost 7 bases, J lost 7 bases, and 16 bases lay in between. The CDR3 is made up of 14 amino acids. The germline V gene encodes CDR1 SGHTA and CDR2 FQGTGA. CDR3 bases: TGTGCCAGCACCCTAGAGGGCGGTGGCGGGGAGCTGTTTTTT. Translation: CASTLEGGGGELFF.

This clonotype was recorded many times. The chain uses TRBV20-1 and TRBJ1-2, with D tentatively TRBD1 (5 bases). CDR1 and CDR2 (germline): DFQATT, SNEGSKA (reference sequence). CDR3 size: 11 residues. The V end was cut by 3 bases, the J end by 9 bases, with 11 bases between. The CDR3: CSASQGWSYTF. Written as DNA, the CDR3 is TGCAGTGCTAGTCAGGGTTGGAGCTACACCTTC.

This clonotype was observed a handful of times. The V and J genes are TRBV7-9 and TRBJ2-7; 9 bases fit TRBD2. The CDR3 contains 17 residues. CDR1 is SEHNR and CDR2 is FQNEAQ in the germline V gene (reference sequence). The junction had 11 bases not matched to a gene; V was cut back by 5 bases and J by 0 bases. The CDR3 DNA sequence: TGTGCCAGCAGCCGGACCGGGACTAGCTCCGGCTCCTACGAGCAGTACTTC. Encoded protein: CASSRTGTSSGSYEQYF.

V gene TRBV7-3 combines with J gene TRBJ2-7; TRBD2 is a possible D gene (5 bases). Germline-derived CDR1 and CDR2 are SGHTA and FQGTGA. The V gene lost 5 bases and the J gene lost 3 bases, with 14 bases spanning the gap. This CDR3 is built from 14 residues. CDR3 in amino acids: CASSLGVPGYEQYF. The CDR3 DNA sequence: TGTGCCAGCAGCCTGGGAGTCCCCGGCTACGAGCAGTACTTC. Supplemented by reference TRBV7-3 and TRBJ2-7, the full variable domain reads GAGVSQTPSNKVTEKGKYVELRCDPISGHTALYWYRQSLGQGPEFLIYFQGTGAADDSGLPNDRFFAVRPEGSVSTLKIQRTERGDSAVYLCASSLGVPGYEQYFGPGTRLTVT.